These 23 T cell receptor beta chains were all obtained from the same sample, sequenced in a study of T cell responses to AZD1222 COVID-19 vaccine. Libraries were prepared by immunoSEQ multiplex PCR; TCRdb keeps only in-frame clonotypes and omits some of them. The sample contains around 87,000 clones, about nine tenths of which appear only once. The material was peripheral blood, obtained on day 0 of AZD1222 vaccination. These receptor sequences come from an adult in good health.

This chain links TRBV28 with TRBJ1-5; a possible D gene is TRBD1 (6 bases). The germline V gene has CDR1 MDHEN and CDR2 SYDVKM. This CDR3 has 14 residues. Trimming took off 4 bases at V and 3 bases at J, with 10 bases between the two ends. CDR3 protein: CASSSTGANQPQHF. The CDR3 region has the DNA TGTGCCAGCAGTTCTACGGGGGCCAATCAGCCCCAGCATTTT.

V is TRBV27 and J is TRBJ2-7; 7 bases align to TRBD2. Per the germline V gene, CDR1 is MNHEY and CDR2 is SMNVEV (reference sequence). The CDR3 is 14 amino acids. Unmatched junction bases numbered 6, after V lost 6 bases and J lost 1 base. The CDR3 bases are TGTGCCAGCAGCCCCCGGGGAGGGTCCTACGAGCAGTACTTC. This sequence encodes CASSPRGGSYEQYF.

This clone was picked up a small number of times. The CDR3 sequence is CASSLRSGSYEQYF. The CDR3 DNA follows: TGTGCCAGCAGCCTCCGGTCCGGATCCTACGAGCAGTACTTC. The chain joins TRBV6-6 to TRBJ2-7; D call uncertain. The CDR3 length is 14 residues. Trimming shortened V by 6 bases and J by 1 base, and 13 bases separated the two germline ends. The germline V gene encodes CDR1 MNHNY and CDR2 SVGAGI (reference sequence).

This clone was observed a single time. The rearrangement links TRBV30 to TRBJ1-2; TRBD1 agrees at 7 bases. The CDR3 consists of 13 residues. The J segment lost 6 bases and the V segment lost 2 bases, leaving 6 bases of the junction unmatched. The germline V gene encodes CDR1 GTSNPN and CDR2 SVGIG (reference sequence). The CDR3 DNA is TGTGCCTGGAGTATGAGGGGGCGAGATGGCTACACCTTC. This sequence encodes CAWSMRGRDGYTF.

The chain carries TRBV6-6 and TRBJ2-7; 10 nucleotides agree with TRBD1. The germline gives CDR1 MNHNY, CDR2 SVGAGI (reference sequence). With V trimmed by 6 bases and J by 6 bases, 8 bases remained unmatched. The CDR3 runs to 14 residues. CDR3 DNA: TGTGCCAGCAGCTCGGGACAGGGGATCGGCGAGCAGTACTTC. It specifies CASSSGQGIGEQYF.

The chain uses TRBV28 and TRBJ1-2; the match to TRBD1 covers 7 bases. Trimming took 1 base from V and 4 from J; bases not matched to a gene: 0. From germline, CDR1 is MDHEN and CDR2 SYDVKM. The CDR3 has 13 amino acids. This CDR3 is CASSLSGGYGYTF. The CDR3 coding sequence is TGTGCCAGCAGTTTATCAGGGGGCTATGGCTACACCTTC.

The rearrangement links TRBV3-1 (or the pseudogene TRBV3-2) to TRBJ1-6; D might be TRBD1 (6 bases). Trimming cost V 0 bases and J 3 bases, with 12 bases left between them. Germline loops: CDR1 LGHDT, CDR2 YNNKEL (reference sequence). The CDR3 spans 17 residues. CDR3 region: CASSQDRLDSYNSPLHF. The CDR3 DNA is TGTGCCAGCAGCCAAGATCGCTTGGACAGCTATAATTCACCCCTCCACTTT.

J is TRBJ1-6 and V is TRBV6-6, with 8 bases lining up with TRBD1. Germline loops: CDR1 MNHNY, CDR2 SVGAGI (reference sequence). The CDR3 runs to 15 residues. V trimming: 6 bases; J trimming: 6 bases; junction bases outside the gene matches: 7. CDR3 sequence (DNA): TGTGCCAGCAGAAACAGGGGGGAAAGTAATTCACCCCTCCACTTT. Translating it yields CASRNRGESNSPLHF.

The chain carries TRBV5-1 and TRBJ2-1, with TRBD2 identical over 8 bases. This CDR3 comprises 15 residues. The ends lost 4 bases at V and 8 bases at J; junction bases unmatched: 11. Germline CDR1 SGHRS, CDR2 YFSETQ. CDR3 residues: CASSGDPGGRDEQFF. The DNA for the CDR3 is TGCGCCAGCAGCGGAGACCCGGGAGGGCGGGATGAGCAGTTCTTC.

V is TRBV5-1 and J is TRBJ2-2; 8 nucleotides match TRBD2. V shed 0 bases and J 3 bases; nucleotides not matched to a gene: 1. CDR1 is SGHRS and CDR2 is YFSETQ in the germline V gene. The CDR3 runs to 15 residues. CDR3 DNA: TGCGCCAGCAGCTTGGCGGGAGGGGACACCGGGGAGCTGTTTTTT. Translated, it gives CASSLAGGDTGELFF.

The rearrangement uses TRBV9 and TRBJ2-7; 11 positions match TRBD2. The CDR3 covers 16 residues. Germline CDR1 reads SGDLS; CDR2 reads YYNGEE. V lost 0 bases, J lost 9 bases, and 11 bases stayed unmatched. CDR3 DNA sequence: TGTGCCAGCAGCGTAGCCGTACTAGCGGGAGAGTCGGTGCAGTACTTC. This translates into CASSVAVLAGESVQYF.

This chain connects TRBV3-1 (or the pseudogene TRBV3-2) to TRBJ1-1; no clear D. Per germline, CDR1 LGHDT and CDR2 YNNKEL (reference sequence). The CDR3 sequence is 14 residues long. The V gene lost 3 bases and the J gene lost 4 bases, with 12 bases spanning the gap. CDR3 protein: CASSQPGRSTEAFF. The DNA of the CDR3 is TGTGCCAGCAGCCAGCCGGGAAGGAGCACTGAAGCTTTCTTT.

The chain is built from TRBV19 and TRBJ1-4; D not resolved. Trimming took off 5 bases at V and 0 bases at J, with 7 bases between the two ends. The CDR3 length is 14 residues. The germline CDR1 and CDR2 sequences are LNHDA and SQIVND (reference sequence). DNA for the CDR3: TGTGCCAGTAGTCTGGGGTCAACTAATGAAAAACTGTTTTTT. As protein: CASSLGSTNEKLFF.

This chain joins TRBV13 and TRBJ2-1; 11 bases match TRBD2. The CDR3 extends over 15 amino acids. The junction had 5 bases not matched to a gene; V was cut back by 5 bases and J by 5 bases. Germline V gives CDR1 PRHDT, CDR2 FYEKMQ (reference sequence). The CDR3 loop reads CASSDSGGANNEQFF. CDR3 DNA sequence: TGTGCCAGCAGCGATAGCGGGGGGGCTAACAATGAGCAGTTCTTC. Together with reference TRBV13 and TRBJ2-1, the CDR3 gives the full variable domain: AAGVIQSPRHLIKEKRETATLKCYPIPRHDTVYWYQQGPGQDPQFLISFYEKMQSDKGSIPDRFSAQQFSDYHSELNMSSLELGDSALYFCASSDSGGANNEQFFGPGTRLTVL.

The rearrangement links TRBV6-6 to TRBJ2-5; D ambiguous. The CDR3 covers 14 residues. V was trimmed by 3 bases and J by 2 bases, leaving 10 bases between them. The germline CDR1 and CDR2 sequences are MNHNY and SVGAGI (reference sequence). CDR3 in amino acids: CASSYMGIQETQYF. CDR3 coding DNA: TGTGCCAGCAGTTATATGGGTATTCAAGAGACCCAGTACTTC.

The chain has TRBV5-1 and TRBJ2-1; possible D gene TRBD1, 5 bases. The CDR3 runs 15 residues. Trimming shortened V by 0 bases and J by 2 bases, and 9 bases separated the two germline ends. Germline assignment: CDR1 SGHRS and CDR2 YFSETQ. CDR3 protein: CASSLVGLTYNEQFF. Here the CDR3 DNA reads TGCGCCAGCAGCTTGGTGGGGCTGACCTACAATGAGCAGTTCTTC.

The chain joins TRBV5-7 to TRBJ2-3; no clear D gene. Being an ORF, TRBV5-7 has a function that is uncertain. Trimming shortened V by 4 bases and J by 4 bases, and 19 bases separated the two germline ends. CDR3 size: 16 residues. CDR3 DNA sequence: TGTGCCAGCAGCCCCCCGGTAGGGTGGCATTCAGATACGCAGTATTTT. Encoded protein: CASSPPVGWHSDTQYF.

J is TRBJ2-5 and V is TRBV19, with 7 bases identical to TRBD1. The V gene end was trimmed by 10 bases and the J gene end by 2 bases; junction bases not matched to a gene: 4. CDR3 length: 12 amino acids. Germline assignment: CDR1 LNHDA and CDR2 SQIVND (reference sequence). The CDR3, as DNA: TGTGCCACTCCGACAGGGCAAGAGACCCAGTACTTC. The encoded protein is CATPTGQETQYF.

Here the CDR3 DNA reads TGTGCCAGCAGCGCGACAGGACCTGGAAACACCATATATTTT. It specifies CASSATGPGNTIYF. The V gene is TRBV9, the J gene TRBJ1-3; D perhaps matches TRBD1 (6 bases). Germline loops: CDR1 SGDLS, CDR2 YYNGEE. The V gene lost 3 bases and the J gene lost 2 bases, with 9 bases spanning the gap. This CDR3 contains 14 residues.

The chain uses TRBV2 and TRBJ1-1; 9 nucleotides match TRBD1. The ends lost 4 bases at V and 5 bases at J; junction bases unmatched: 8. The CDR3 is made up of 15 amino acids. Germline V gene lookup returns CDR1 SNHLY and CDR2 FYNNEI. CDR3 nucleotide sequence: TGTGCCAGCAGTGCCCGGTGGGACAGGGCGACTGAAGCTTTCTTT. Its translation: CASSARWDRATEAFF. Filled out from reference TRBV2 and TRBJ1-1, the complete variable domain reads EPEVTQTPSHQVTQMGQEVILRCVPISNHLYFYWYRQILGQKVEFLVSFYNNEISEKSEIFDDQFSVERPDGSNFTLKIRSTKLEDSAMYFCASSARWDRATEAFFGQGTRLTVV.

This clone turned up a few times. V and J are TRBV24-1 and TRBJ2-2; perhaps TRBD1 as D (5 bases). The germline V gene encodes CDR1 KGHDR and CDR2 SFDVKD. Trimming cost V 5 bases and J 3 bases, with 12 bases left between them. This CDR3 spans 15 amino acids. The CDR3 sequence is CATSGGLGYTGELFF. Here the CDR3 DNA reads TGTGCCACCAGTGGGGGCCTCGGCTACACCGGGGAGCTGTTTTTT.

This clone showed up just a few times. The chain joins TRBV5-6 to TRBJ1-2, with D unclear. This CDR3 spans 15 amino acids. Germline lookup yields CDR1 SGHDT and CDR2 YYEEEE. Trimming removed 2 bases at V and 8 bases at J, with 19 bases between. The CDR3 sequence is CASSFRPRTPEGYTF. The CDR3 region has the DNA TGTGCCAGCAGCTTCAGGCCGCGGACGCCGGAGGGCTACACCTTC. Looking up the rest from reference TRBV5-6 and TRBJ1-2 gives the full variable domain: DAGVTQSPTHLIKTRGQQVTLRCSPKSGHDTVSWYQQALGQGPQFIFQYYEEEERQRGNFPDRFSGHQFPNYSSELNVNALLLGDSALYLCASSFRPRTPEGYTFGSGTRLTVV.

The V gene is TRBV5-4, the J gene TRBJ1-2; weak D call: TRBD1 (6 bases). The V end was cut by 1 base, the J end by 7 bases, with 11 bases between. This CDR3 spans 13 amino acids. Germline CDR1 SGHNT, CDR2 YYREEE (reference sequence). CDR3: CASSLNRVGGYTF. As DNA, the CDR3 is TGTGCCAGCAGCTTGAACAGGGTGGGTGGCTACACCTTC.